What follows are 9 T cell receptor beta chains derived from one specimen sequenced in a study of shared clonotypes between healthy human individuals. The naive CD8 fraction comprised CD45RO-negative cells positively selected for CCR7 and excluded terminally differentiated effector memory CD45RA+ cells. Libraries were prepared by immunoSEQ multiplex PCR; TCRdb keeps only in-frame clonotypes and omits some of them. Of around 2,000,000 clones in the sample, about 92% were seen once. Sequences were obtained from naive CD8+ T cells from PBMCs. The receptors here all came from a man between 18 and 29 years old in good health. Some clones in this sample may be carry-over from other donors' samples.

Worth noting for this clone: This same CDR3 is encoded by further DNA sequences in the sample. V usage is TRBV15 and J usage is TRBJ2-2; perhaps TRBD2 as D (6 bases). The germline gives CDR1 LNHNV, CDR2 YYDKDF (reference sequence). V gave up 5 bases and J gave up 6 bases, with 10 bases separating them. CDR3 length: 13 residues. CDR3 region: CATSLGGPGELFF. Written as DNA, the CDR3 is TGTGCCACCAGCCTGGGGGGTCCCGGGGAGCTGTTTTTT.

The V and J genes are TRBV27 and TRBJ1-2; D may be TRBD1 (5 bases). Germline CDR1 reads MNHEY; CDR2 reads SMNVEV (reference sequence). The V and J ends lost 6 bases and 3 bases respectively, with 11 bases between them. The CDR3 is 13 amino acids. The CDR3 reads CASRPGRDYGYTF. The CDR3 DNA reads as TGTGCCAGCAGACCGGGACGGGACTATGGCTACACCTTC.

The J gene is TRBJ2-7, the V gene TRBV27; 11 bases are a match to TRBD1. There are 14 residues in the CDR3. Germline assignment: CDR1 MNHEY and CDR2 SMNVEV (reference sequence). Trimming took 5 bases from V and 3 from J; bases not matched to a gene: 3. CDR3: CASSADRGRYEQYF. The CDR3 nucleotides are TGTGCCAGCAGTGCGGACAGGGGGCGCTACGAGCAGTACTTC.

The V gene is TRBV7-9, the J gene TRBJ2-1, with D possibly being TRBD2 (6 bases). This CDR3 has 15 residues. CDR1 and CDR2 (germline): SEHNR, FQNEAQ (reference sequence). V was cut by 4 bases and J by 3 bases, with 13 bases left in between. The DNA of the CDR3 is TGTGCCAGCAGCTCCCGGGAGACAGACTACAATGAGCAGTTCTTC. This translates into CASSSRETDYNEQFF.

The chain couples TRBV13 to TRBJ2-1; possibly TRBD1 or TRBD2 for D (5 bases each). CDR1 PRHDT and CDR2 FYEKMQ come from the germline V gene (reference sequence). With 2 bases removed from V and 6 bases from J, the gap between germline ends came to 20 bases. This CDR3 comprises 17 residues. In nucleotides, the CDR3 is TGTGCCAGCAGCTTACTGAAGGCGGGCAGGGAAGGCAATGAGCAGTTCTTC. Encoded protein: CASSLLKAGREGNEQFF.

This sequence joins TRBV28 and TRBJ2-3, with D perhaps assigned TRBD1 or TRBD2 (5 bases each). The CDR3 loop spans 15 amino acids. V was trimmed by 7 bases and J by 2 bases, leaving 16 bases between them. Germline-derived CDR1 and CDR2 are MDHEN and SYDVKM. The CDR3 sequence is CASTPRGSYTDTQYF. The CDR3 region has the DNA TGTGCCAGCACCCCCCGGGGCAGCTACACAGATACGCAGTATTTT.

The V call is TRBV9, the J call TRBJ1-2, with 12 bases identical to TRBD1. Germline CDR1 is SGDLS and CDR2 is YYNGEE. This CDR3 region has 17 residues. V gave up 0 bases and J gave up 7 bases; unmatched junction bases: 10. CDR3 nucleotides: TGTGCCAGCAGCGTAGGAGGGACAGGGGGCGCGAGGGCTGGCTACACCTTC. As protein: CASSVGGTGGARAGYTF.

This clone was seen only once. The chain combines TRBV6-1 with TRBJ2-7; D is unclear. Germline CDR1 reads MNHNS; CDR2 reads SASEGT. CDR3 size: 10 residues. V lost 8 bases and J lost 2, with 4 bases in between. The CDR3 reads CASGTYEQYF. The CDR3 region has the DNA TGTGCCAGCGGGACCTACGAGCAGTACTTC.

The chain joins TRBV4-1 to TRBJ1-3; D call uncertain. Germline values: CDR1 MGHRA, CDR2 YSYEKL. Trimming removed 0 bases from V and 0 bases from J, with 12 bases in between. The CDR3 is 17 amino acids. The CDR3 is CASSQESHSSSGNTIYF. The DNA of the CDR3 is TGCGCCAGCAGCCAAGAATCCCACAGCTCCTCTGGAAACACCATATATTTT.